A single sample is the source of the 13 T cell receptor beta chains below, sequenced in a study of blood T cell repertoires in COVID-19. TCRdb's copy holds only in-frame clones and misses some; the assay was immunoSEQ multiplex PCR. The sample lists some 380,000 clones, over 65% occurring once. The sample taken for sequencing was peripheral blood. Receptor source: a human donor with acute or convalescent COVID-19. The donor label of this sample is uncertain.

The DNA for the CDR3 is TGTGCCAGTACTAACCCCCCCGGGGGGAGCACCTACGAGCAGTACTTC. Translating gives CASTNPPGGSTYEQYF. The gene calls are TRBV10-3 and TRBJ2-7; 7 bases map to TRBD2. The length of the CDR3 is 16 residues. J was trimmed by 2 bases and V by 10 bases; bases with no gene match: 17. The germline V gene encodes CDR1 ENHRY and CDR2 SYGVKD.

V usage is TRBV28 and J usage is TRBJ1-2; 8 positions agree with TRBD1. The V gene's germline CDR1 is MDHEN and CDR2 SYDVKM. The ends lost 3 bases at V and 4 bases at J; junction bases unmatched: 1. There are 13 residues in the CDR3. Written as DNA, the CDR3 is TGTGCCAGCAGTTTCGACAGGGGCTATGGCTACACCTTC. Translation: CASSFDRGYGYTF.

This clone was recorded once. V is TRBV19 and J is TRBJ1-5, with D possibly TRBD1 on 5 matching bases. The CDR3 consists of 15 residues. Germline assignment: CDR1 LNHDA and CDR2 SQIVND (reference sequence). V was clipped by 7 bases and J by 2 bases, with 15 bases between them. The CDR3, as DNA: TGTGCCAGTAAGAAACAGGTCCTCGGCAATCAGCCCCAGCATTTT. Its protein is CASKKQVLGNQPQHF.

V is TRBV18 and J is TRBJ2-7, with 8 positions matching TRBD1. Germline CDR1 and CDR2: KGHSH and LQKENI. The CDR3 contains 16 residues. The ends lost 4 bases at V and 6 bases at J; junction bases unmatched: 14. CDR3 protein: CASSRQGRRGPGEQYF. Here the CDR3 DNA reads TGTGCCAGCTCACGACAGGGGAGAAGGGGACCGGGCGAGCAGTACTTC.

The J gene is TRBJ1-6, the V gene TRBV6-5; D is ambiguous. The CDR3 length is 12 residues. Germline CDR1 reads MNHEY; CDR2 reads SVGAGI. Trimming cost V 10 bases and J 12 bases, with 16 bases left between them. The CDR3 here is CAIRVDEGPLHF. The CDR3 region has the DNA TGTGCCATTAGGGTTGACGAGGGACCCCTCCACTTT.

This chain uses TRBV5-4 with TRBJ2-3; tentative D call: TRBD2 (5 bases). This CDR3 spans 14 amino acids. Trimming left V 6 bases short and J 8 bases short, with 19 bases between. Germline lookup yields CDR1 SGHNT and CDR2 YYREEE (reference sequence). In DNA form, the CDR3 reads TGTGCCAGCACACGGGAACTGACTTCCCCTACGCAGTATTTT. Translating gives CASTRELTSPTQYF.

The chain combines TRBV27 with TRBJ1-1; 10 bases map to TRBD1. Germline-derived CDR1 and CDR2 are MNHEY and SMNVEV (reference sequence). The CDR3 extends over 14 amino acids. The V gene end was trimmed by 5 bases and the J gene end by 5 bases; junction bases not matched to a gene: 5. The CDR3 region is CASSRQGAETEAFF. The CDR3 DNA follows: TGTGCCAGCAGTAGACAGGGGGCAGAGACTGAAGCTTTCTTT.

This rearrangement joins TRBV5-6 to TRBJ1-2; weak D call: TRBD1 (5 bases). This CDR3 has 14 residues. V was pared by 1 base and J by 4 bases, with 11 bases between. Germline V gene data show CDR1 as SGHDT and CDR2 as YYEEEE. The CDR3 DNA is TGTGCCAGCAGCTTGAGGGGTATTGCCTATGGCTACACCTTC. As protein: CASSLRGIAYGYTF.

The V and J genes are TRBV27 and TRBJ1-2; D not certain. V lost 5 bases and J 3 bases, leaving 13 bases between the germline ends. The germline CDR1 and CDR2 sequences are MNHEY and SMNVEV (reference sequence). The CDR3 has 14 amino acids. The CDR3 nucleotides are TGTGCCAGCAGTCCGTCGGTAGTTGACTATGGCTACACCTTC. This translates into CASSPSVVDYGYTF.

The gene calls are TRBV10-1 and TRBJ1-1; a possible D gene is TRBD1 (6 bases). The V gene's germline CDR1 is WNHNN and CDR2 SYGVQD (reference sequence). This CDR3 is 14 amino acids long. The ends were cut back, 0 bases at V and 5 bases at J, with 10 bases in the middle. In nucleotides, the CDR3 is TGCGCCAGCAGTGAGTCGGACAGTAAGACTGAAGCTTTCTTT. Amino acid sequence: CASSESDSKTEAFF.

The chain links TRBV2 to TRBJ1-5, with D unresolved. Germline CDR1 and CDR2: SNHLY and FYNNEI. This CDR3 contains 14 residues. Trimming took 6 bases from V and 2 from J, leaving 11 bases between them. The CDR3 DNA reads as TGTGCCAGCAGCCTCGGGGTTGGCAATCAGCCCCAGCATTTT. Translating gives CASSLGVGNQPQHF.

The rearrangement uses TRBV7-2 and TRBJ2-7, with 8 nucleotides matching TRBD2. CDR1 and CDR2 (germline): SGHTA, FQGNSA. Trimming at V came to 0 bases and at J to 2 bases, leaving 3 bases not matched to a gene. This CDR3 spans 15 amino acids. The DNA for the CDR3 is TGTGCCAGCAGCTTAGCGCGGGGGGCACCCTACGAGCAGTACTTC. Translating gives CASSLARGAPYEQYF.

The rearrangement joins TRBV2 to TRBJ1-5; D unclear. Germline V lookup: CDR1 SNHLY, CDR2 FYNNEI. This CDR3 comprises 13 residues. Trimming stripped 8 bases from V and 0 bases from J, with 8 bases between. CDR3 sequence (DNA): TGTGCCAGCGGGCCCCTTAGCAATCAGCCCCAGCATTTT. Residues: CASGPLSNQPQHF.